The 30 T cell receptor beta chains below all came from one sample that was sequenced in a study of T cell responses to AZD1222 COVID-19 vaccine. This table comes from immunoSEQ multiplex PCR, and its TCRdb copy is limited to in-frame clones, with some not included. Among some 150,000 clones, roughly nine tenths were seen once, and the ten largest hold roughly 5.8%. This specimen was peripheral blood, taken on day 0 of MenACWY control vaccination. The receptors were sampled from an adult in good health.

The chain joins TRBV3-1 (or the pseudogene TRBV3-2) to TRBJ2-7, with 8 bases aligning to TRBD2. The CDR3 length is 14 residues. Losses at the gene ends were 2 bases for V and 3 bases for J; bases not matched to a gene: 3. CDR1 and CDR2 (germline): LGHDT, YNNKEL (reference sequence). CDR3: CASSQPGGNYEQYF. DNA of the CDR3: TGTGCCAGCAGCCAACCGGGAGGGAACTACGAGCAGTACTTC.

This rearrangement joins TRBV18 to TRBJ1-1; maybe TRBD1 (6 bases). Looked up from germline, CDR1 is KGHSH and CDR2 is LQKENI. This CDR3 is 15 amino acids long. V was shortened by 3 bases and J by 1 base, with 12 bases between the two germline ends. For the CDR3, the DNA is TGTGCCAGCTCACCGACCGGGACAAGGAACACTGAAGCTTTCTTT. It specifies CASSPTGTRNTEAFF.

The rearrangement joins TRBV7-2 to TRBJ1-6; D gene unclear. Germline V gene data show CDR1 as SGHTA and CDR2 as FQGNSA. This CDR3 is built from 17 residues. V lost 1 base and J 2 bases, leaving 12 bases between the germline ends. This CDR3 is CASSLDWVDAYNSPLHF. CDR3 coding DNA: TGTGCCAGCAGCTTAGATTGGGTAGACGCCTATAATTCACCCCTCCACTTT.

The chain recombines TRBV18 with TRBJ1-2; the match to TRBD1 covers 8 bases. From germline, CDR1 is KGHSH and CDR2 LQKENI. V lost 6 bases, J lost 6 bases, and 3 bases stayed unmatched. This CDR3 is 12 amino acids long. The CDR3 DNA reads TGTGCCAGCTCCCCGACAGGGGATGGCTACACCTTC. As protein: CASSPTGDGYTF. The full variable domain, completed using reference TRBV18 and TRBJ1-2, is NAGVMQNPRHLVRRRGQEARLRCSPMKGHSHVYWYRQLPEEGLKFMVYLQKENIIDESGMPKERFSAEFPKEGPSILRIQQVVRGDSAAYFCASSPTGDGYTFGSGTRLTVV.

The CDR3 bases are TGTGCCAGCTCTGACCTAGCGACCTACAACACCGGGGAGCTGTTTTTT. It specifies CASSDLATYNTGELFF. The gene calls are TRBV18 and TRBJ2-2, with D possibly TRBD2 on 6 matching bases. CDR1 and CDR2 from the germline V gene are KGHSH and LQKENI. V was trimmed by 6 bases and J by 2 bases, leaving 16 bases between them. The CDR3 sequence is 16 residues long.

This clone was seen a handful of times. The chain is built from TRBV6-5 and TRBJ2-1; D is perhaps TRBD1 (7 bases). CDR3 length: 14 residues. Germline V lookup: CDR1 MNHEY, CDR2 SVGAGI. The ends were cut back, 7 bases at V and 6 bases at J, with 16 bases in the middle. The CDR3 DNA reads TGTGCCAGCAAGGCCCGACAGGGAGGCAATGAGCAGTTCTTC. This encodes CASKARQGGNEQFF.

The table lists this clone with a count of one. The V call is TRBV6-4, the J call TRBJ1-2, with D maybe TRBD1 (5 bases). Germline V lookup: CDR1 MRHNA, CDR2 SNTAGT. The CDR3 is 13 residues long. The V end was cut by 0 bases, the J end by 4 bases, with 6 bases between. The CDR3 sequence: CASSDSGGYGYTF. CDR3 in DNA: TGTGCCAGCAGTGACTCGGGGGGCTATGGCTACACCTTC.

V gene TRBV28 combines with J gene TRBJ1-2, with 9 bases identical to TRBD1. Trimming cost V 7 bases and J 8 bases; bases outside gene matches: 8. Germline V gives CDR1 MDHEN, CDR2 SYDVKM. There are 13 residues in the CDR3. The CDR3 DNA reads TGTGCCAGCACCCCGGGACAGGGTTACGGCTACACCTTC. Protein sequence: CASTPGQGYGYTF.

The chain uses TRBV5-1 and TRBJ2-1; 9 bases are a match to TRBD1. This CDR3 is built from 15 residues. Germline lookup yields CDR1 SGHRS and CDR2 YFSETQ. The junction had 9 bases not matched to a gene; V was cut back by 2 bases and J by 9 bases. CDR3 sequence reads: CASSFSGTGMGEQFF. The DNA for the CDR3 is TGCGCCAGCAGCTTTTCCGGGACAGGGATGGGTGAGCAGTTCTTC.

The chain employs TRBV18 and TRBJ1-6; 8 bases fit TRBD1. Germline loops: CDR1 KGHSH, CDR2 LQKENI. J gave up 10 bases and V 3 bases, and 11 bases lay outside the gene matches. This CDR3 is 16 amino acids long. CDR3 loop: CASSPMADRERSPLHF. The CDR3 nucleotides read TGTGCCAGCTCACCTATGGCGGACAGGGAAAGATCACCCCTCCACTTT.

The DNA of the CDR3 is TGTGCCAGCAGCCCGACACGAACAACTAATGAAAAACTGTTTTTT. This codes for CASSPTRTTNEKLFF. The chain links TRBV7-9 to TRBJ1-4, with D hard to call. The CDR3 spans 15 residues. Between the trimmed V and J ends, which lost 5 bases and 0 bases, there was a span of 10 bases. In germline, CDR1 is SEHNR, CDR2 FQNEAQ (reference sequence).

The DNA of the CDR3 is TGCAGCGTTGGCACTCAGGGCGCTGGGGCCAACGTCCTGACTTTC. It codes for CSVGTQGAGANVLTF. The V call is TRBV29-1, the J call TRBJ2-6; D might be TRBD1 (5 bases). This CDR3 region has 15 residues. CDR1 and CDR2 from the germline V gene are SQVTM and ANQGSEA. The V gene lost 4 bases and the J gene lost 2 bases, with 12 bases spanning the gap.

This clone was seen only once. The chain recombines TRBV5-4 with TRBJ2-1, with 11 bases matching TRBD1. Trimming cost V 3 bases and J 7 bases; bases outside gene matches: 6. The germline gives CDR1 SGHNT, CDR2 YYREEE (reference sequence). The CDR3 has 15 residues. The CDR3 bases are TGTGCCAGCAGCTCCGGGACAGGGGGATTTAATGAGCAGTTCTTC. Protein product: CASSSGTGGFNEQFF.

The gene calls are TRBV4-3 and TRBJ2-7; D gene unclear. CDR1 LGHNA and CDR2 YSLEER come from the germline V gene. CDR3 length: 15 amino acids. V lost 0 bases to trimming and J lost 1 base, with 10 bases between them. CDR3 region: CASSQESGDSYEQYF. In nucleotides, the CDR3 is TGCGCCAGCAGCCAAGAGTCAGGAGATTCCTACGAGCAGTACTTC.

CDR3 DNA sequence: TGTGCCAGCAGCTTGGACGGGACGTTGAACACTGAAGCTTTCTTT. As protein: CASSLDGTLNTEAFF. The chain recombines TRBV7-9 with TRBJ1-1; D may be TRBD1 (5 bases). Between the trimmed V and J ends, which lost 3 bases and 0 bases, there was a span of 11 bases. CDR1 SEHNR and CDR2 FQNEAQ come from the germline V gene (reference sequence). The CDR3 runs to 15 residues.

This sequence joins TRBV7-9 and TRBJ1-1, with D perhaps TRBD1 (5 bases). Germline V CDR1 and CDR2: SEHNR, FQNEAQ (reference sequence). The ends were cut back, 5 bases at V and 6 bases at J, with 16 bases in the middle. The CDR3 runs 14 residues. The CDR3 DNA sequence: TGTGCCAGCAGCCCCCGGGGGGGTTTCGCTGAAGCTTTCTTT. Amino acid sequence: CASSPRGGFAEAFF.

This chain uses TRBV20-1 with TRBJ1-2; maybe TRBD1 (5 bases). The length of the CDR3 is 13 residues. Germline V CDR1 and CDR2: DFQATT, SNEGSKA (reference sequence). V lost 3 bases and J lost 4, with 12 bases in between. The CDR3 is CSASPQAVYGYTF. CDR3 in DNA: TGCAGTGCTAGTCCACAGGCAGTCTATGGCTACACCTTC.

In this sample, this clone turned up once. The chain uses TRBV5-5 and TRBJ1-3, with unresolved D. This CDR3 has 14 amino acids. Germline CDR1 is SGHKS and CDR2 is YYEKEE (reference sequence). Trimming pared 1 base from V and 2 bases from J, leaving 7 bases between. The CDR3 nucleotides are TGTGCCAGCAGCTTGCCCGGGGCTGGAAACACCATATATTTT. It specifies CASSLPGAGNTIYF.

The chain is built from TRBV28 and TRBJ1-1; D unresolved. CDR1 MDHEN and CDR2 SYDVKM come from the germline V gene. The CDR3 extends over 15 amino acids. Trimming stripped 5 bases from V and 0 bases from J, with 13 bases between. This chain's CDR3 is CASSLRLLVNTEAFF. CDR3 bases: TGTGCCAGCAGTCTACGATTGTTGGTGAACACTGAAGCTTTCTTT.

The chain carries TRBV6-5 and TRBJ1-6; possible D gene TRBD1, 5 bases. Trimming stripped 7 bases from V and 5 bases from J, with 12 bases between. This CDR3 has 14 amino acids. Germline loops: CDR1 MNHEY, CDR2 SVGAGI. The CDR3 DNA reads TGTGCCAGCACCGCCACAGGAGATAATTCACCCCTCCACTTT. This gives the protein CASTATGDNSPLHF.

This chain uses TRBV6-5 with TRBJ1-6; 9 bases agree with TRBD1. After removal of 6 bases from V and 10 bases from J, the junction contained 10 bases not matched to a gene. This CDR3 is 15 amino acids long. CDR1 and CDR2 (germline): MNHEY, SVGAGI. CDR3 bases: TGTGCCAGCAGGAAACAGGGGGCATTGCGCTCACCCCTCCACTTT. The encoded protein is CASRKQGALRSPLHF.

The rearrangement joins TRBV12-5 to TRBJ2-4, with 13 bases lining up with TRBD2. Germline-derived CDR1 and CDR2 are LGHNT and FRNRAP. The trim removed 11 bases at V and 3 bases at J, leaving 13 bases unmatched. This CDR3 has 17 residues. The DNA for the CDR3 is TGTGCTGCTGAAACTAGCGGGAGGGTCGGCGACAAAAACATTCAGTACTTC. Its translation: CAAETSGRVGDKNIQYF.

V usage is TRBV7-9 and J usage is TRBJ1-4; TRBD1 matches at 9 bases. CDR1 is SEHNR and CDR2 is FQNEAQ in the germline V gene (reference sequence). J gave up 8 bases and V 5 bases, and 6 bases lay outside the gene matches. This CDR3 region has 14 residues. CDR3 bases: TGTGCCAGCAGCCTACAGGGGGCGCACGAAAAACTGTTTTTT. Translating it yields CASSLQGAHEKLFF.

This clone was seen just once. The chain combines TRBV5-1 with TRBJ1-3; 8 bases match TRBD1. Unmatched junction bases numbered 0, after V lost 0 bases and J lost 1 base. CDR1 SGHRS and CDR2 YFSETQ come from the germline V gene. This CDR3 comprises 15 residues. The CDR3 DNA follows: TGCGCCAGCAGCTTGGACAGGGGGTCTGGAAACACCATATATTTT. This encodes CASSLDRGSGNTIYF. Complete variable domain (other parts from reference TRBV5-1 and TRBJ1-3): KAGVTQTPRYLIKTRGQQVTLSCSPISGHRSVSWYQQTPGQGLQFLFEYFSETQRNKGNFPGRFSGRQFSNSRSEMNVSTLELGDSALYLCASSLDRGSGNTIYFGEGSWLTVV.

The chain has TRBV5-4 and TRBJ2-3; D possibly matches TRBD1 or TRBD2 (6 bases each). The V end was cut by 4 bases, the J end by 3 bases, with 21 bases between. Germline V gene sequence: CDR1 SGHNT, CDR2 YYREEE (reference sequence). The CDR3 has 17 amino acids. The DNA for the CDR3 is TGTGCCAGCAGCCGGGGGCTACGACAGAGGGAGACAGATACGCAGTATTTT. Residues: CASSRGLRQRETDTQYF.

This chain links TRBV28 with TRBJ1-6; maybe TRBD1 (5 bases). The CDR3 is 16 residues long. Deletions cut 7 bases from V and 4 bases from J, with 17 bases between. The germline CDR1 and CDR2 sequences are MDHEN and SYDVKM. The CDR3 loop is CASTGGTRIYNSPLHF. The CDR3 bases are TGTGCCAGCACGGGGGGGACGCGTATTTATAATTCACCCCTCCACTTT.

This chain links TRBV7-2 with TRBJ2-3, with D hard to call. Germline V gives CDR1 SGHTA, CDR2 FQGNSA. The V end was cut by 5 bases, the J end by 1 base, with 16 bases between. CDR3 size: 16 residues. The CDR3 is CASSLLGLLGTDTQYF. Written as DNA, the CDR3 is TGTGCCAGCAGCCTACTCGGGCTCCTGGGCACAGATACGCAGTATTTT.

This chain joins TRBV7-9 and TRBJ1-1; unclear D gene. Germline CDR1 is SEHNR and CDR2 is FQNEAQ (reference sequence). The CDR3 extends over 16 amino acids. Trimming cost V 6 bases and J 2 bases, with 19 bases left between them. CDR3 bases: TGTGCCAGCAGACCACTGGGAGGCAGGAAAAACACTGAAGCTTTCTTT. Translated: CASRPLGGRKNTEAFF.

CDR3 DNA: TGTGCCAGTAGTATTTCTGCAGGGGGCTACACCTTC. It is translated as CASSISAGGYTF. The J gene is TRBJ1-2, the V gene TRBV19, with D maybe TRBD1 (5 bases). V lost 3 bases and J 8 bases, leaving 10 bases between the germline ends. The CDR3 runs 12 residues. CDR1 is LNHDA, CDR2 SQIVND, per germline (reference sequence).

Only a few counts were recorded for this clone. The J gene is TRBJ1-2, the V gene TRBV7-2; TRBD1 matches 8 bases. V was pared by 3 bases and J by 6 bases, with 12 bases of the junction left unmatched. CDR1 and CDR2 (germline): SGHTA, FQGNSA. CDR3 length equals 16 residues. The CDR3 sequence: CASSLTVYPTGDGYTF. The CDR3 DNA is TGTGCCAGCAGCTTGACCGTATACCCGACAGGGGATGGCTACACCTTC. Combining the CDR3 with reference TRBV7-2 and TRBJ1-2 gives the whole variable domain GAGVSQSPSNKVTEKGKDVELRCDPISGHTALYWYRQSLGQGLEFLIYFQGNSAPDKSGLPSDRFSAERTGGSVSTLTIQRTQQEDSAVYLCASSLTVYPTGDGYTFGSGTRLTVV.